Listed below are T cell receptor beta chains from one sample, sequenced in a study of cytomegalovirus exposure and HLA in healthy donors. The method was immunoSEQ multiplex PCR; TCRdb's version includes in-frame clones alone and lacks a portion of them. The data show roughly 99,000 clones, with 60% to 75% seen just once and about 8% held by the top ten. The sequenced sample consisted of PBMCs. These receptors were taken from a young man in good health and CMV-seronegative. Both conserved end residues are part of each CDR3. D genes are given only for firm matches. Clone size is not always given. Where it is, it says once, few, many or a class for expanded clones.

j_call d_call v_call clone_size cdr3_nt cdr3_aa
TRBJ2-3 NA TRBV2 NA TGTGCCAGCAGTGCCGGGACTAGCACAGATACGCAGTATTTT CASSAGTSTDTQYF
TRBJ1-2 TRBD1 TRBV30 NA TGTGCCTGGGCTCCTGGGACAGGGTCGGCCTATGGCTACACCTTC CAWAPGTGSAYGYTF
TRBJ1-1 TRBD1 TRBV30 NA TGTGCCTGGAGTGTTGGGACAGGGGGTGGATACGCTGAAGCTTTCTTT CAWSVGTGGGYAEAFF
TRBJ1-5 TRBD1 TRBV6-1 NA TGTGCCAGCAGCCAGGACAGGGGGGCGGGTCAGCCCCAGCATTTT CASSQDRGAGQPQHF
TRBJ1-5 TRBD1 TRBV2 NA TGTGCCAGCAGTGGGGACAGGGCGGATGAGCGCAATCAGCCCCAGCATTTT CASSGDRADERNQPQHF
TRBJ1-1 NA TRBV9 NA TGTGCCAGCAGCGTAGTGGGGGGGAACACTGAAGCTTTCTTT CASSVVGGNTEAFF
TRBJ2-2 NA TRBV2 NA TGTGCCAGCAGTGAAGCATTTGAGGATCCCACCGGGGAGCTGTTTTTT CASSEAFEDPTGELFF
TRBJ1-1 NA TRBV4-1 NA TGCGCCAGCAGCCAACTCACGGGGGGCAGTGAAGCTTTCTTT CASSQLTGGSEAFF
TRBJ1-1 NA TRBV19 NA TGTGCCAGTAACAGAGCAACTGAAGCTTTCTTT CASNRATEAFF
TRBJ2-7 NA TRBV5-3 NA TGTGCCAGAAGCTTGTCGCGCTTGGGCAGGGACTACGAGCAGTACTTC CARSLSRLGRDYEQYF
TRBJ2-7 TRBD2 TRBV6-6 once TGTGCCAGCACCGACCGGCTAGCGGGAGGATCCTACGAGCAGTACTTC CASTDRLAGGSYEQYF
TRBJ2-3 NA TRBV5-4 NA TGTGCCAGCAGCTTGGTGGGGGCCACAGATACGCAGTATTTT CASSLVGATDTQYF
TRBJ1-5 NA TRBV6-6 NA TGTGCCAGCAGTTACTCGCTGGAAGCGGGTCAGCCCCAGCATTTT CASSYSLEAGQPQHF
TRBJ2-7 TRBD1 TRBV13 NA TGTGCCAGCAGCCCAGGTTGGACGGGACAGATGTACGAGCAGTACTTC CASSPGWTGQMYEQYF
TRBJ2-7 TRBD1 TRBV29-1 NA TGCAGCGTTGTCTTGGGACAGGGAACGTACGAGCAGTACTTC CSVVLGQGTYEQYF
TRBJ2-1 NA TRBV6-1 NA TGTGCCAGCACCCAGCTAGCGAACTCCTACAATGAGCAGTTCTTC CASTQLANSYNEQFF
TRBJ1-6 NA TRBV4-1 NA TGCGCCAGCAGCCTTCGGCCCGACTCCCGGGGTGGTTCACCCCTCCACTTT CASSLRPDSRGGSPLHF
TRBJ1-2 TRBD1 TRBV7-6 NA TGTGCCAGCAGCTTAGTCGGGACAGGTGAAGGTAGCGGCTACACCTTC CASSLVGTGEGSGYTF
TRBJ1-1 NA TRBV19 NA TGTGCCAGTAAAAGATCAGGGGATCAGGGAGCTTTCTTT CASKRSGDQGAFF